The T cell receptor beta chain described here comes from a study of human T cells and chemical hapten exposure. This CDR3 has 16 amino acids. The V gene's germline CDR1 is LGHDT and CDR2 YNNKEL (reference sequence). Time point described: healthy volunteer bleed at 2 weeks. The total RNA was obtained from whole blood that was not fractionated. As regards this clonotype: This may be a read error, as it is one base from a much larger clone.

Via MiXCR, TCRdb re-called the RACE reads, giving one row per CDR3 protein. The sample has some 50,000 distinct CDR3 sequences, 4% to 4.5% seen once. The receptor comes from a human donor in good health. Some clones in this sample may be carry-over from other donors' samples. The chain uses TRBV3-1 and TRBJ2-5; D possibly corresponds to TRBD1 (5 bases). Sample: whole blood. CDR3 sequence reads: CASRQGLGEGQETQYF. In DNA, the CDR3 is TGTGCCAGCAGACAAGGATTAGGGGAAGGTCAAGAGACCCAGTACTTC.